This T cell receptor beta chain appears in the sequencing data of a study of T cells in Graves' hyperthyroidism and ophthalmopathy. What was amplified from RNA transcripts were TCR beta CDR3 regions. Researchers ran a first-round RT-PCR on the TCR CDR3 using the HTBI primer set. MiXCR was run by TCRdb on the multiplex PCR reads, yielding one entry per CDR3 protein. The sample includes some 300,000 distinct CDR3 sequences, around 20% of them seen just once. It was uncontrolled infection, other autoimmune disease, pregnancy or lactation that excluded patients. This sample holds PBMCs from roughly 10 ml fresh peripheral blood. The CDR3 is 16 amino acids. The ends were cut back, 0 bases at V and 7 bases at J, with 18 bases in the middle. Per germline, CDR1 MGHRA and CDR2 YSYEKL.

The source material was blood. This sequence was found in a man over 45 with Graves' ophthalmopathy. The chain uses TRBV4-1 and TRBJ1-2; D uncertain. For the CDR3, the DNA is TGCGCCAGCAGCCAAGACCCGGACCCGAGGAGGAGTGGCTACACCTTC. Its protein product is CASSQDPDPRRSGYTF.